Here is one T cell receptor beta chain with its context. The data belong to a study of blood T cell repertoires in COVID-19. Study-wide context: Sites across the United States, Italy and Spain contributed samples from acute and convalescent COVID-19. T cells, B-cell-depleted T cells, or PBMCs supplied cDNA or gDNA.

Original processing notes: Reference gene primers were amplified, and this amplification served to estimate nucleated cell counts. Profiled with immunoSEQ multiplex PCR; TCRdb holds only in-frame clones, not every one. The V and J calls and clone size come from that table; D and trimming were worked out from the DNA. The sample includes about 290,000 clones, under 90% of them seen just once. Seattle cases were enrolled at active infection and followed longitudinally. Germline V gene data show CDR1 as LNHDA and CDR2 as SQIVND (reference sequence). This CDR3 comprises 13 residues. The V gene lost 5 bases and the J gene lost 1 base, with 9 bases spanning the gap.

This sequence joins TRBV19 and TRBJ2-7, with D possibly being TRBD1 (6 bases). Sample: peripheral blood. This sequence originates from a woman aged 25-40 years with COVID-19, enrolled during active disease. CDR3 nucleotide sequence: TGTGCCAGTAGTCTACAGGGTTCCTACGAGCAGTACTTC. It specifies CASSLQGSYEQYF.